The 10 T cell receptor beta chains in this list originate from one sample, sequenced in a study of blood T cell repertoires in COVID-19. This table comes from immunoSEQ multiplex PCR, and its TCRdb copy is limited to in-frame clones, with some not included. The sample carries more than 350,000 clones, approximately 90% recorded once. The sequenced material came from PBMCs or T cells enriched from blood (not recorded which). The source of these receptors is a man between 18 and 29 years old who had recovered from COVID-19.

The chain recombines TRBV11-3 with TRBJ2-1, with TRBD1 matching over 10 bases. This CDR3 comprises 14 residues. The germline V gene has CDR1 SGHNT and CDR2 YENEEA. The V segment lost 6 bases and the J segment 8 bases; nucleotides outside the gene matches: 7. CDR3 amino acids: CASRPGTGDDEQFF. DNA of the CDR3: TGTGCCAGCAGACCAGGGACAGGGGACGATGAGCAGTTCTTC.

This clone is a singleton in its sample. V gene TRBV12-3 or TRBV12-4 combines with J gene TRBJ2-7; 7 bases are a match to TRBD1. The CDR3 runs to 13 residues. Trimming at V came to 5 bases and at J to 1 base, leaving 2 bases not matched to a gene. The CDR3 region has the DNA TGTGCCAGCAGTACAGGGGCGTCCTACGAGCAGTACTTC. As protein: CASSTGASYEQYF.

The chain joins TRBV19 to TRBJ2-7; tentative D call: TRBD1 (6 bases). The V and J ends lost 7 bases and 2 bases respectively, with 18 bases between them. The CDR3 has 15 amino acids. Germline V CDR1 and CDR2: LNHDA, SQIVND (reference sequence). The CDR3 is CASKSLRDKTYEQYF. DNA for the CDR3: TGTGCCAGTAAGTCCCTCCGGGACAAGACCTACGAGCAGTACTTC.

The V call is TRBV5-6, the J call TRBJ2-7; 12 bases are shared with TRBD2. V trimming: 4 bases; J trimming: 2 bases; junction bases outside the gene matches: 4. Germline assignment: CDR1 SGHDT and CDR2 YYEEEE. The CDR3 is 15 amino acids. The CDR3 loop is CASSQRLAGAYEQYF. CDR3 coding DNA: TGTGCCAGCAGCCAACGACTAGCGGGGGCCTACGAGCAGTACTTC.

The chain links TRBV9 to TRBJ2-3; 7 nucleotides match TRBD2. Germline V lookup: CDR1 SGDLS, CDR2 YYNGEE. The V gene end was trimmed by 0 bases and the J gene end by 1 base; junction bases not matched to a gene: 5. This CDR3 spans 16 amino acids. The CDR3 nucleotides read TGTGCCAGCAGCGTAGTTGACGGACTAGGCACAGATACGCAGTATTTT. Amino acid sequence: CASSVVDGLGTDTQYF.

This chain connects TRBV9 to TRBJ1-5; possible D gene TRBD1, 5 bases. The CDR3 has 16 residues. The germline CDR1 and CDR2 sequences are SGDLS and YYNGEE. V lost 0 bases, J lost 2 bases, and 12 bases lay in between. The CDR3 spells CASSVVGGIGNQPQHF. The CDR3 nucleotides read TGTGCCAGCAGCGTAGTGGGGGGTATCGGCAATCAGCCCCAGCATTTT.

V is TRBV10-3 and J is TRBJ1-6; D remains ambiguous. V was pared by 2 bases and J by 10 bases, with 12 bases between. The CDR3 length is 14 residues. The germline CDR1 and CDR2 sequences are ENHRY and SYGVKD. CDR3 sequence (DNA): TGTGCCATCAGTGAGACGGACGGCGGGTCACCCCTCCACTTT. It is translated as CAISETDGGSPLHF.

For the CDR3, the DNA is TGTGCCAGTACCCTAGCGGGAGGGCCAAAAAACATTCAGTACTTC. This translates into CASTLAGGPKNIQYF. The chain recombines TRBV19 with TRBJ2-4; 12 bases agree with TRBD2. The J segment lost 4 bases and the V segment lost 7 bases, leaving 5 bases of the junction unmatched. The CDR3 runs 15 residues. CDR1 is LNHDA, CDR2 SQIVND, per germline (reference sequence).

The chain employs TRBV7-6 and TRBJ2-3; tentative D call: TRBD1 (5 bases). Trimming removed 1 base from V and 1 base from J, with 9 bases in between. This CDR3 contains 15 residues. Germline lookup yields CDR1 SGHVS and CDR2 FNYEAQ. For the CDR3, the DNA is TGTGCCAGCAGCTTAGGACAGAGACGCACAGATACGCAGTATTTT. Its protein is CASSLGQRRTDTQYF.

V gene TRBV19 combines with J gene TRBJ2-1; 10 positions agree with TRBD2. In germline, CDR1 is LNHDA, CDR2 SQIVND (reference sequence). This CDR3 comprises 14 residues. V lost 7 bases and J lost 6; bases outside the gene matches: 6. DNA of the CDR3: TGTGCCAGTAAGGGACTAGCGCGGGGCAATGAGCAGTTCTTC. This encodes CASKGLARGNEQFF. The full variable domain, rest sourced from reference TRBV19 and TRBJ2-1, is DGGITQSPKYLFRKEGQNVTLSCEQNLNHDAMYWYRQDPGQGLRLIYYSQIVNDFQKGDIAEGYSVSREKKESFPLTVTSAQKNPTAFYLCASKGLARGNEQFFGPGTRLTVL.